The present entry profiles one T cell receptor beta chain with its context. Its specificity is unknown. The data originate from a study of Ad26.COV2.S vaccination and SARS-CoV-2 variants. Treatment defined: some 20 received Ad26.COV2.S at low or high dose, single or two shots; roughly five received placebo; per-sample allocation not given. Sampling was performed 63 days after the first vaccine or placebo injection. The vaccine antigen was prefusion-stabilized Wuhan SARS-CoV-2 spike. General observations from the study: Possible underestimation of total T cell responses by the TCR breadth and depth analyses was noted.

V lost 2 bases to trimming and J lost 4 bases, with 13 bases between them. Germline V gives CDR1 MNHNS, CDR2 SASEGT. The CDR3 loop spans 15 amino acids. Some clones are missing from TCRdb's copy, which holds only in-frame ones; the method was immunoSEQ multiplex PCR. The sample shows about 390,000 clones, around 85% of them seen only once. V is TRBV6-1 and J is TRBJ2-3; D is perhaps TRBD1 (5 bases). The sequence was collected from a person between 18 and 59 years old who received the Ad26.COV2.S COVID-19 vaccine or a placebo. The source was peripheral blood, collected in a trial of Ad26.COV2.S vaccine versus placebo. The CDR3 loop is CASSEMDIGADTQYF. The CDR3 DNA follows: TGTGCCAGCAGTGAAATGGACATTGGGGCAGATACGCAGTATTTT.